Detailed here is one TCR beta chain. Collection of lesional scalp punch biopsies and peripheral blood was performed in alopecia areata patients. The data stem from a study of CD8+ T cells in alopecia areata. Study in general: The drug, oral tofacitinib, was given to treated patients at 5 to 10 mg twice daily.

Sequencing used cDNA as its template, made by extracting RNA and reverse transcribing it. Using immunoSEQ multiplex PCR, the repertoire was profiled, and TCRdb retains in-frame clones only, with some absent. Among more than 200,000 clones listed, about 68% were seen once. This TCR derives from a human donor with alopecia areata. The sequencing used CD4+ T cells sorted from blood, collected at week 0.

This CDR3 is CASSQKDTQYF. In DNA form, the CDR3 reads TGCGCCAGCAGCCAAAAGGATACGCAGTATTTT. This chain uses TRBV5-1 with TRBJ2-3, with D hard to call. This CDR3 is built from 11 residues. From germline, CDR1 is SGHRS and CDR2 YFSETQ. The V end lost 4 bases, the J end lost 6 bases, and 6 bases lay between the germline ends.